Listed below are T cell receptor beta chains from one sample, sequenced in a study of T cell changes during pregnancy in multiple sclerosis. Using immunoSEQ multiplex PCR, the repertoire was profiled, and TCRdb retains in-frame clones only, with some absent. The repertoire holds about 75,000 clones, with around 94% as singletons. Here the sequenced sample was CD4+ T cells from peripheral blood mononuclear cells, taken after pregnancy. The receptors originated from a female donor with multiple sclerosis, enrolled in a pregnancy study. Each CDR3 is given with its conserved first and last residue. The order of the fields is D gene, clone size, V gene, J gene, CDR3 DNA, CDR3 protein. The D gene is left open where the match is weak. Expanded clones get a size class; other rows say once, few or many, or leave the size out.

D: .
size: .
V: TRBV9
J: TRBJ2-3
DNA: TGTGCCAGCAGCGTAGGTGGACAGCTCACAGATACGCAGTATTTT
CDR3: CASSVGGQLTDTQYF

D: TRBD2
size: .
V: TRBV6-4
J: TRBJ2-1
DNA: TGTGCCAGCAGTGGACTAGCGGGAGGGCCTAATGAGCAGTTCTTC
CDR3: CASSGLAGGPNEQFF

D: TRBD1
size: .
V: TRBV6-5
J: TRBJ1-2
DNA: TGTGCCAGCAGCACAGGGGGCCGCTATGGCTACACCTTC
CDR3: CASSTGGRYGYTF

D: .
size: .
V: TRBV19
J: TRBJ2-5
DNA: TGTGCCAGTAGTATTAGGGCAGGGGGGTATCAAGAGACCCAGTACTTC
CDR3: CASSIRAGGYQETQYF

D: TRBD2
size: .
V: TRBV5-1
J: TRBJ2-7
DNA: TGCGCCAGCAGCCCCGGACTAGCGGGATGGGGCTACGAGCAGTACTTC
CDR3: CASSPGLAGWGYEQYF

D: TRBD1
size: .
V: TRBV19
J: TRBJ2-7
DNA: TGTGCCAGTACCCCCACTTCATTCGGGACAGGGGATTCCGAGCAGTACTTC
CDR3: CASTPTSFGTGDSEQYF

D: .
size: .
V: TRBV2
J: TRBJ2-2
DNA: TGTGCCAGCAGTCCGGGACTTGATTACACCGGGGAGCTGTTTTTT
CDR3: CASSPGLDYTGELFF

D: .
size: .
V: TRBV15
J: TRBJ2-5
DNA: TGTGCCACCAGCAGCCTCCACCAAGAGACCCAGTACTTC
CDR3: CATSSLHQETQYF

D: .
size: once
V: TRBV27
J: TRBJ2-1
DNA: TGTGCCAGCAGTTTCACCAAACAGGGTGCCTCCTACAATGAGCAGTTCTTC
CDR3: CASSFTKQGASYNEQFF

D: .
size: .
V: TRBV19
J: TRBJ2-7
DNA: TGTGCCAGTAGTATCGCCGGGGAGGCGTCCTACGAGCAGTACTTC
CDR3: CASSIAGEASYEQYF

D: .
size: .
V: TRBV7-9
J: TRBJ2-7
DNA: TGTGCCAGCAGCTTAGCGCTGGCGACAGACCCCGAGCAGTACTTC
CDR3: CASSLALATDPEQYF

D: TRBD1
size: .
V: TRBV29-1
J: TRBJ2-7
DNA: TGCAGCGTTGAATCGCCAGCGTTACAGGGGGCCTCCGAGCAGTACTTC
CDR3: CSVESPALQGASEQYF

D: TRBD1
size: .
V: TRBV19
J: TRBJ1-5
DNA: TGTGCCAGCCGGGACAGGGGTTATCAGCCCCAGCATTTT
CDR3: CASRDRGYQPQHF

D: .
size: .
V: TRBV15
J: TRBJ1-2
DNA: TGTGCCACCAGCAGAGATGGACAGTCCTACACCTTC
CDR3: CATSRDGQSYTF

D: TRBD2
size: .
V: TRBV19
J: TRBJ2-2
DNA: TGTGCCAGTAGTACCCGGACTAGCGGGAGATCGGGCACCGGGGAGCTGTTTTTT
CDR3: CASSTRTSGRSGTGELFF

D: TRBD2
size: .
V: TRBV7-6
J: TRBJ2-1
DNA: TGTGCCAGCAGCTTAGGCAGAGGGCGGGAGAGGTTAGGGGAGCAGTTCTTC
CDR3: CASSLGRGRERLGEQFF

D: TRBD2
size: .
V: TRBV29-1
J: TRBJ2-1
DNA: TGCAGCGCAACAGCCGGGACTAGCCGATACAATGAGCAGTTCTTC
CDR3: CSATAGTSRYNEQFF

D: TRBD2
size: .
V: TRBV9
J: TRBJ2-5
DNA: TGTGCCAGCAGCACCTCCGGGACTAGCGGGAGGAACCAAGAGACCCAGTACTTC
CDR3: CASSTSGTSGRNQETQYF

D: TRBD1
size: .
V: TRBV18
J: TRBJ2-7
DNA: TGTGCCAGCTCACCCTCGCTCCCAGGACAGGGCTCCTACGAGCAGTACTTC
CDR3: CASSPSLPGQGSYEQYF

D: TRBD2
size: few
V: TRBV7-7
J: TRBJ2-7
DNA: TGTGCTAGCAGCACATCCGGGACTACCAAACTGTACTTC
CDR3: CASSTSGTTKLYF

D: .
size: .
V: TRBV28
J: TRBJ2-7
DNA: TGTGCCAGCAGCGAGGGGGACTACGAGCAGTACTTC
CDR3: CASSEGDYEQYF

D: .
size: once
V: TRBV9
J: TRBJ2-6
DNA: TGTGCCAGCAGCGCGAAGCTACCTGGGGCCAACGTCCTGACTTTC
CDR3: CASSAKLPGANVLTF

D: .
size: .
V: TRBV4-1
J: TRBJ2-5
DNA: TGCGCCAGCAGCCCGCCGCCAGACACTCCACCCTCCCGGTACTTC
CDR3: CASSPPPDTPPSRYF

D: TRBD2
size: .
V: TRBV11-2
J: TRBJ2-5
DNA: TGTGCCAGCACCGAACAACTAGCGGGAGGACAAGAGACCCAGTACTTC
CDR3: CASTEQLAGGQETQYF

D: TRBD2
size: .
V: TRBV9
J: TRBJ2-1
DNA: TGTGCCAGCAGCTCAGAGCGGGAGGGCCCAATCAATGAGCAGTTCTTC
CDR3: CASSSEREGPINEQFF

D: TRBD1
size: .
V: TRBV4-3
J: TRBJ2-2
DNA: TGCGCCAGCAGCCTCAGTCCCGGGACAGGGAAAATAAACACCGGGGAGCTGTTTTTT
CDR3: CASSLSPGTGKINTGELFF

D: TRBD1
size: .
V: TRBV5-1
J: TRBJ2-7
DNA: TGCGCCAGCAGCTTGCCGACAGGGGGCGGATACGAGCAGTACTTC
CDR3: CASSLPTGGGYEQYF

D: .
size: .
V: TRBV6-5
J: TRBJ1-5
DNA: TGTGCCAGCAGACAGGGCGGCGGTCAGCCCCAGCATTTT
CDR3: CASRQGGGQPQHF

D: .
size: .
V: TRBV7-9
J: TRBJ2-2
DNA: TGTGCCAGCAGCTTAGCCGGACAGAACGGGGAGCTGTTTTTT
CDR3: CASSLAGQNGELFF

D: .
size: .
V: TRBV19
J: TRBJ2-1
DNA: TGTGCCAGTAGTATAGACGTGACTCACCATGAGCAGTTCTTC
CDR3: CASSIDVTHHEQFF

D: .
size: .
V: TRBV20-1
J: TRBJ2-4
DNA: TGCAGTGCTACTAGTGGCCCCACTCAGTACTTC
CDR3: CSATSGPTQYF

D: TRBD1
size: once
V: TRBV29-1
J: TRBJ1-1
DNA: TGCAGCGTCCAGAACAGGGGCAGGAACACTGAAGCTTTCTTT
CDR3: CSVQNRGRNTEAFF

D: TRBD1
size: .
V: TRBV7-2
J: TRBJ2-3
DNA: TGTGCCAGCAGCCTGACCATCCTTGGACAGGGGGCACAGTATTTT
CDR3: CASSLTILGQGAQYF

D: TRBD2
size: .
V: TRBV4-3
J: TRBJ2-1
DNA: TGCGCCAGCAGCCAACAACTAGCGGGAGTTTTTGGTGAGCAGTTCTTC
CDR3: CASSQQLAGVFGEQFF

D: TRBD2
size: once
V: TRBV6-5
J: TRBJ2-7
DNA: TGTGCCAGCAGTCTCCTCGGAGCGGGAGACGAGCAGTACTTC
CDR3: CASSLLGAGDEQYF

D: .
size: .
V: TRBV19
J: TRBJ2-7
DNA: TGTGCCAGTAGTATAGGCAGGGGAGCCTACGAGCAGTACTTC
CDR3: CASSIGRGAYEQYF

D: TRBD1
size: .
V: TRBV19
J: TRBJ1-2
DNA: TGTGCCAGTAGTGAAGACAGGGTCTATGGCTACACCTTC
CDR3: CASSEDRVYGYTF

D: .
size: .
V: TRBV6-6
J: TRBJ1-1
DNA: TGTGCCACCAACCAGGGTTTTGCTGCTTTCTTT
CDR3: CATNQGFAAFF

D: TRBD1
size: .
V: TRBV27
J: TRBJ2-7
DNA: TGTGCCAGCAGCCGGGGACAGGCATCCTACGAGCAGTACTTC
CDR3: CASSRGQASYEQYF

D: TRBD2
size: .
V: TRBV5-1
J: TRBJ2-3
DNA: TGCGCCAGCAGCCTTGCGACTAGCGGCACAGATACGCAGTATTTT
CDR3: CASSLATSGTDTQYF

D: TRBD2
size: .
V: TRBV14
J: TRBJ2-3
DNA: TGTGCCAGCAACCTAGCGGGAGGCACAGATACGCAGTATTTT
CDR3: CASNLAGGTDTQYF

D: .
size: .
V: TRBV19
J: TRBJ1-4
DNA: TGTGCCAGTACCCCGGGCGGGAATCAAAAACTGTTTTTT
CDR3: CASTPGGNQKLFF